This T cell receptor beta chain was sequenced in a study of OX40 agonist ivuxolimab in advanced cancers. Study context: People in dose escalation had one of these cancers: hepatocellular carcinoma, melanoma, renal cell or head and neck cancer. Findings and limits, study-wide: CD4+ and CD8+ blood T cells expanded clonally by week 6 at 0.1 to 3.0 mg/kg.

V lost 4 bases and J 13 bases, leaving 14 bases between the germline ends. The CDR3 spans 11 residues. Germline V gene sequence: CDR1 DFQATT, CDR2 SNEGSKA (reference sequence). With respect to this clone: The antigen remains undetermined.

TCRdb's copy holds only in-frame clones and misses some; the assay was immunoSEQ multiplex PCR. The sample shows 65,000 to 80,000 clones, approximately 81% of them seen only once. The clonotype originates from an adult with an advanced solid tumor such as melanoma, head and neck, liver or kidney cancer. The V call is TRBV20-1, the J call TRBJ2-4; D call uncertain. This sample comprised CD4+ or CD8+ T cells sorted from blood, obtained in a trial of the OX40 agonist ivuxolimab. CDR3 DNA sequence: TGCAGTGCTAAAGGATCCACTGGCCAGTACTTC. Its translation is CSAKGSTGQYF.